This T cell receptor beta chain derives from a study of T cells expressing NK-cell markers. Overall study: Eight donors were sequenced, seven testing HCMV-seropositive and one testing seronegative.

This CDR3 region has 11 residues. Per germline, CDR1 DFQATT and CDR2 SNEGSKA (reference sequence). TCR beta cDNA was generated via 5'RACE template switching incorporating UMIs. From the 5' RACE reads, TCRdb lists one entry per CDR3 protein and no DNA. The sample totals about half a million distinct CDR3 sequences. The receptor was isolated from a woman aged 45-59 years in good health. Sequencing was carried out using blood T cells: a sorted CD56 or NKG2C T cell subset, CD4+ or CD8+ T cells, or bulk PBMC T cells (not recorded which). The V gene is TRBV20-1, the J gene TRBJ1-2. The CDR3 sequence: CSARVLRGYTF.